The rows below give T cell receptor beta chains drawn from one sample of a study of blood T cell repertoires in COVID-19. Produced via immunoSEQ multiplex PCR; TCRdb's table is partial and in-frame only. The sample consists of hundreds of thousands of clones, roughly 89% of them appearing once. The sample comprised peripheral blood. These receptors were collected from a woman aged 30 to 39 with active or convalescent COVID-19. Each CDR3 is given with its conserved first and last residue. The D gene is left open where the match is weak. A row's size may be missing; if present it is once, few, many or a size class.

D gene	V gene	clone size	J gene	CDR3 DNA	CDR3 protein
-	TRBV21-1	-	TRBJ1-5	TGTGCCAGCAGCAAAACACAAAGAACAGGGGGGACCAGCAATCAGCCCCAGCATTTT	CASSKTQRTGGTSNQPQHF
TRBD2	TRBV19	-	TRBJ2-1	TGTGCCAGTAATTCCCAGACTAGCGGGAGTAGCAATGAGCAGTTCTTC	CASNSQTSGSSNEQFF
TRBD2	TRBV4-2	-	TRBJ2-1	TGTGCCAGCAGCCAAGATTTTAGCGGGGGGGCAAATGAGCAGTTCTTC	CASSQDFSGGANEQFF
-	TRBV3-1/TRBV3-2	-	TRBJ1-6	TGTGCCAGCAGCCAAGACCGGGGTCGGGATAATTCACCCCTCCACTTT	CASSQDRGRDNSPLHF
-	TRBV11-2	-	TRBJ2-7	TGTGCCAGCAGCCCCCAGATGGAGCAGTACTTC	CASSPQMEQYF
TRBD2	TRBV9	-	TRBJ2-1	TGTGCCAGCAGTAAAAAGCGGGAGTTGGTCTACAATGAGCAGTTCTTC	CASSKKRELVYNEQFF
-	TRBV27	-	TRBJ1-5	TGTGCCAGCAGTTTAATGGGGCATCAGCCCCAGCATTTT	CASSLMGHQPQHF
TRBD1	TRBV3-1/TRBV3-2	-	TRBJ1-4	TGTGCCAGCAGCCAAGATGCAGGGGGGTATGAAAAACTGTTTTTT	CASSQDAGGYEKLFF
-	TRBV21-1	-	TRBJ1-4	TGTGCCAGCAGCTCCGAGGGGCGGGAGAAAAATGAAAAACTGTTTTTT	CASSSEGREKNEKLFF
-	TRBV15	-	TRBJ2-7	TGTGCCACCAGCAGAGCCACAGGGTCCGAGCAGTACTTC	CATSRATGSEQYF
TRBD1	TRBV6-1	-	TRBJ1-5	TGTGCCAGCAGTGAACCGGGACAGGAGCAGCATTTT	CASSEPGQEQHF
-	TRBV18	-	TRBJ1-1	TGTGCCAGCTCACCCCTTAGGGACACCATAACCATGAACACTGAAGCTTTCTTT	CASSPLRDTITMNTEAFF
-	TRBV6-5	once	TRBJ1-1	TGTGCCACCGCGCTCCGAGGGAACACTGAAGCTTTCTTT	CATALRGNTEAFF